These 21 T cell receptor beta chains share one sample of origin, sequenced in a study of control samples from healthy donors and cancer patients (dated by TCRdb to the early 2020s). Library method: the immunoSEQ multiplex PCR assay. Imported from immuneACCESS, the table was reduced by TCRdb to in-frame sequences with V and J called. These copies leave out some clones; in studies compared against another copy, an unresolved V gene accounts for under half, and the cause of the remainder is not known. The sample data list 110,000 to 150,000 clones, and 91% of these were observed just once. The biggest ten clones account for more than 6.5% of the sample. Sequenced: blood. These receptors all stem from a man aged 18 to 30 in good health.

The V gene is TRBV19, the J gene TRBJ1-5; no firm D call. The CDR3 loop spans 16 amino acids. The V and J ends lost 5 bases and 0 bases respectively, with 14 bases between them. Germline V CDR1 and CDR2: LNHDA, SQIVND (reference sequence). CDR3 protein: CASSWGEIPSNQPQHF. Written as DNA, the CDR3 is TGTGCCAGTAGTTGGGGTGAGATCCCTAGCAATCAGCCCCAGCATTTT.

The rearrangement uses TRBV4-1 and TRBJ2-7, with 7 bases aligning to TRBD1. Trimming took 0 bases from V and 3 from J; bases not matched to a gene: 5. Germline-derived CDR1 and CDR2 are MGHRA and YSYEKL. The CDR3 is 15 residues long. As DNA, the CDR3 is TGCGCCAGCAGCCAAGAGACGAGGGGGCTCTACGAGCAGTACTTC. Encoded protein: CASSQETRGLYEQYF.

In DNA form, the CDR3 reads TGCAGCGTTGCTGGGGTCTGGGGCTACACCTTC. Amino acid sequence: CSVAGVWGYTF. J is TRBJ1-2 and V is TRBV29-1; D call uncertain. Germline V gives CDR1 SQVTM, CDR2 ANQGSEA. The CDR3 sequence is 11 residues long. The V end was cut by 4 bases, the J end by 8 bases, with 11 bases between.

CDR3 protein: CASSQDPSGVYEQYF. In DNA, the CDR3 is TGTGCCAGCAGCCAAGATCCTAGCGGGGTCTACGAGCAGTACTTC. The chain is built from TRBV14 and TRBJ2-7; 9 positions match TRBD2. The CDR3 totals 15 residues. CDR1 is SGHDN and CDR2 is FVKESK in the germline V gene. Unmatched junction bases numbered 3, after V lost 0 bases and J lost 3 bases.

The chain carries TRBV2 and TRBJ2-1, with D perhaps TRBD1 (5 bases). CDR1 is SNHLY and CDR2 is FYNNEI in the germline V gene. V was clipped by 6 bases and J by 5 bases, with 23 bases between them. The CDR3 covers 17 residues. The CDR3 here is CASRTPSLGAPHNEQFF. The CDR3 DNA sequence: TGTGCCAGCAGAACCCCCTCGTTAGGGGCGCCACACAATGAGCAGTTCTTC.

This chain connects TRBV10-3 to TRBJ2-7; a possible D gene is TRBD2 (7 bases). This CDR3 contains 14 residues. Germline V gives CDR1 ENHRY, CDR2 SYGVKD. V lost 6 bases and J lost 5, with 17 bases in between. The CDR3: CAISGGYREDEQYF. CDR3 in DNA: TGTGCCATCAGCGGGGGGTACAGGGAAGACGAGCAGTACTTC.

This clone is a singleton in its sample. DNA of the CDR3: TGTGCCAGCAGTAACAGGGAAGACACCATATATTTT. Translated: CASSNREDTIYF. This chain uses TRBV28 with TRBJ1-3, with D possibly being TRBD1 (6 bases). The CDR3 loop spans 12 amino acids. Per germline, CDR1 MDHEN and CDR2 SYDVKM. The ends were cut back, 5 bases at V and 8 bases at J, with 10 bases in the middle.

V is TRBV6-1 and J is TRBJ1-2, with TRBD1 matching over 8 bases. V was pared by 2 bases and J by 10 bases, with 3 bases of the junction left unmatched. This CDR3 is built from 12 residues. Germline V gene sequence: CDR1 MNHNS, CDR2 SASEGT. The CDR3 DNA is TGTGCCAGCAGTGAAAACAGGGGGGTCTACACCTTC. This translates into CASSENRGVYTF.

The J gene is TRBJ1-2, the V gene TRBV27; 12 positions agree with TRBD1. Germline-derived CDR1 and CDR2 are MNHEY and SMNVEV (reference sequence). Trimming removed 4 bases from V and 4 bases from J; junction bases left unmatched: 7. The CDR3 is 16 amino acids. CDR3 in DNA: TGTGCCAGCAGTTCCCGGGACAGGGGGCTTGTCTATGGCTACACCTTC. The encoded protein is CASSSRDRGLVYGYTF.

A single count supports this clone. The J gene is TRBJ1-5, the V gene TRBV5-6; D is possibly TRBD1 (5 bases). Trimming took 3 bases from V and 4 from J, leaving 11 bases between them. Germline V gene lookup returns CDR1 SGHDT and CDR2 YYEEEE. This CDR3 region has 14 residues. CDR3 DNA: TGTGCCAGCAGCTGGTATGGGGGAAATCAGCCCCAGCATTTT. Its protein product is CASSWYGGNQPQHF. The full variable domain, with the rest looked up from reference TRBV5-6 and TRBJ1-5, is DAGVTQSPTHLIKTRGQQVTLRCSPKSGHDTVSWYQQALGQGPQFIFQYYEEEERQRGNFPDRFSGHQFPNYSSELNVNALLLGDSALYLCASSWYGGNQPQHFGDGTRLSIL.

The rearrangement joins TRBV5-1 to TRBJ2-7; 8 nucleotides align to TRBD1. Looked up from germline, CDR1 is SGHRS and CDR2 is YFSETQ. V lost 4 bases and J lost 4; bases outside the gene matches: 7. The CDR3 is 14 amino acids. CDR3 sequence reads: CASSPMDRVYEQYF. The CDR3 nucleotides are TGCGCCAGCAGCCCGATGGACAGGGTTTACGAGCAGTACTTC.

The rearrangement links TRBV4-3 to TRBJ1-2, with a possible D match to TRBD1 (5 bases). Germline V gene sequence: CDR1 LGHNA, CDR2 YSLEER. The CDR3 is 10 residues long. The CDR3 region has the DNA TGCGATGGGACGACCTATGGCTACACCTTC. Its translation: CDGTTYGYTF.

The rearrangement uses TRBV24-1 and TRBJ2-5, with a tentative D call TRBD2 (6 bases). V was trimmed by 9 bases and J by 5 bases, leaving 18 bases between them. Germline CDR1 is KGHDR and CDR2 is SFDVKD. The CDR3 sequence is 14 residues long. The CDR3 nucleotides read TGTGCCACCGCGGAGGGAGTATATTCGGAGACCCAGTACTTC. Translated: CATAEGVYSETQYF.

The V call is TRBV5-1, the J call TRBJ2-2, with TRBD2 identical over 9 bases. The CDR3 runs 16 residues. V gave up 3 bases and J gave up 6 bases; unmatched junction bases: 9. Germline CDR1 reads SGHRS; CDR2 reads YFSETQ. In DNA form, the CDR3 reads TGCGCCAGCAGCTCTGGAGGCAGCGGGGGGCCCGGGGAGCTGTTTTTT. This sequence encodes CASSSGGSGGPGELFF.

The chain joins TRBV5-4 to TRBJ2-5; TRBD2 matches at 8 bases. V was clipped by 2 bases and J by 5 bases; unmatched bases: 14. In germline, CDR1 is SGHNT, CDR2 YYREEE (reference sequence). The CDR3 loop spans 17 amino acids. The CDR3 reads CASSFLIGGGRVETQYF. CDR3 nucleotide sequence: TGTGCCAGCAGCTTTTTGATCGGGGGGGGCCGCGTGGAGACCCAGTACTTC.

This sequence joins TRBV29-1 and TRBJ1-2; 11 bases are a match to TRBD1. Per germline, CDR1 SQVTM and CDR2 ANQGSEA. The CDR3 contains 13 residues. V shed 7 bases, J shed 8 bases, and the junction held 9 bases outside the gene matches. The CDR3 coding sequence is TGCAGCGATCGGACAGGGGGCCGGATGGGCTACACCTTC. As protein: CSDRTGGRMGYTF.

V and J are TRBV6-5 and TRBJ2-1, with 9 nucleotides matching TRBD2. Germline assignment: CDR1 MNHEY and CDR2 SVGAGI. CDR3 length: 15 residues. Trimming removed 5 bases from V and 2 bases from J; junction bases left unmatched: 4. The CDR3 protein is CASSRTSGPYNEQFF. As DNA, the CDR3 is TGTGCCAGCAGTCGAACTAGCGGGCCCTACAATGAGCAGTTCTTC.

V gene TRBV20-1 combines with J gene TRBJ1-1; maybe TRBD1 (5 bases). This CDR3 is built from 15 residues. V was shortened by 3 bases and J by 6 bases, with 20 bases between the two germline ends. Germline CDR1 reads DFQATT; CDR2 reads SNEGSKA (reference sequence). The CDR3 sequence: CSASRPGMLISEAFF. In nucleotides, the CDR3 is TGCAGTGCTAGTAGGCCAGGGATGTTGATCTCTGAAGCTTTCTTT.

This chain joins TRBV7-9 and TRBJ1-1; unclear D gene. Germline lookup yields CDR1 SEHNR and CDR2 FQNEAQ (reference sequence). The V gene lost 0 bases and the J gene lost 7 bases, with 6 bases spanning the gap. CDR3 size: 12 residues. In nucleotides, the CDR3 is TGTGCCAGCAGCTTAGCTCAAGGTGAAGCTTTCTTT. Residues: CASSLAQGEAFF.

CDR3 in amino acids: CASSPPAPEFSTDTQYF. CDR3 coding DNA: TGTGCCAGCTCACCACCGGCCCCAGAATTCAGCACAGATACGCAGTATTTT. The J gene is TRBJ2-3, the V gene TRBV18; D uncertain. Germline CDR1 KGHSH, CDR2 LQKENI. CDR3 size: 17 residues. Trimming cost V 0 bases and J 0 bases, with 13 bases left between them.

V gene TRBV5-1 combines with J gene TRBJ1-4; 7 bases map to TRBD1. Germline values: CDR1 SGHRS, CDR2 YFSETQ. This CDR3 spans 18 amino acids. Losses at the gene ends were 4 bases for V and 8 bases for J; bases not matched to a gene: 20. DNA for the CDR3: TGCGCCAGCAGCGCCAACGGCGGGACAGAGAGTTTGGGGGAAAAACTGTTTTTT. Translation gives CASSANGGTESLGEKLFF.